This T cell receptor (beta chain) was documented in a study of CD4 T cells in relation to SARS-CoV-2 and coronaviruses. Overall study context: Patient ages ranged from 21 to 72, median 38. Crossreactive spike epitopes shared across donors were mapped to their HLA restriction.

The V gene's germline CDR1 is ENHRY and CDR2 SYGVKD. V was clipped by 8 bases and J by 5 bases; unmatched bases: 10. The CDR3 totals 15 residues. Sorted naive or memory CD4+ cells met CEF peptides for 10 days. Repertoires were generated with immunoSEQ multiplex PCR, while TCRdb's copy carries only in-frame clones and drops some. This table has approximately 43,000 clones, over 75% appearing once. As to this clone: Its antigen is undetermined.

The genes are TRBV10-3 and TRBJ2-1; TRBD2 agrees at 9 bases. The receptor was derived from an adult with COVID-19. Material: naive CD4+ T cells from PBMCs, cultured in vitro. Described subset: naive CD4+ T cells isolated by negative enrichment. CDR3 nucleotide sequence: TGTGCCATCGGACACTGGGCTAGCGGGAACAATGAGCAGTTCTTC. It translates to CAIGHWASGNNEQFF.